What follows is one T cell receptor beta chain and its context. The source of the sample is a study of blood T cell repertoires in COVID-19. Turning to the study itself: The cDNA or gDNA used as material had been derived from T cells, B-cell-depleted T cells, or PBMCs.

This CDR3 spans 15 amino acids. CDR1 GTSNPN and CDR2 SVGIG come from the germline V gene (reference sequence). The V end lost 2 bases, the J end lost 2 bases, and 13 bases lay between the germline ends. Method: immunoSEQ multiplex PCR; TCRdb's copy keeps in-frame clones and lacks some. Of fewer than 350,000 clones listed, 85% are singletons. It was within 2 weeks before study entry that exposed participants met a COVID-19 case. V usage is TRBV30 and J usage is TRBJ1-5, with D tentatively TRBD1 (5 bases). This TCR was recovered from a woman aged 30 to 39 who had been exposed to COVID-19. The sequencing input was PBMCs or T cells enriched from blood (not recorded which). In DNA form, the CDR3 reads TGTGCCTGGAGTTTAACAGGCGGGGGCAATCAGCCCCAGCATTTT. Its translation is CAWSLTGGGNQPQHF.